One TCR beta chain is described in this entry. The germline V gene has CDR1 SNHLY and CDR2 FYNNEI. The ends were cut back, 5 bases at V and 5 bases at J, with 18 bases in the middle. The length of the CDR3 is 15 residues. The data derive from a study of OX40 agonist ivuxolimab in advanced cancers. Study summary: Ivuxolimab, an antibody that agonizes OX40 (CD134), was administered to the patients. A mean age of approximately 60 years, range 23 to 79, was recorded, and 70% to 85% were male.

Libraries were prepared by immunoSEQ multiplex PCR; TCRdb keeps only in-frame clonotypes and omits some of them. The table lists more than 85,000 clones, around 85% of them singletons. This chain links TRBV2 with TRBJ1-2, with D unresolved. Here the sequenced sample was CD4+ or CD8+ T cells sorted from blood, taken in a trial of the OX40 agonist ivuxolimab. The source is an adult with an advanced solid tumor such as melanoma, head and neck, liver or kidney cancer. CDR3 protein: CASSPERFSPYGYTF. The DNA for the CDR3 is TGTGCCAGCAGTCCCGAACGATTCAGCCCTTATGGCTACACCTTC.